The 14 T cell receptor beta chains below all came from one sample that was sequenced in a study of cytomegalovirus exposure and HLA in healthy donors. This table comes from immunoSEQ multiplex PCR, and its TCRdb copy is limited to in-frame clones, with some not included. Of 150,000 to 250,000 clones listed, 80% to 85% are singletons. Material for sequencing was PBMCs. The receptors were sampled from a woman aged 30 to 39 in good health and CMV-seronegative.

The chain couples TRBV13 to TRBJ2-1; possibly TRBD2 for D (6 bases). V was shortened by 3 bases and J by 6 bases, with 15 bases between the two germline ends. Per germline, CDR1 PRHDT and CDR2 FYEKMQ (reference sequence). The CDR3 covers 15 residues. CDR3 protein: CASSFGGVGSNEQFF. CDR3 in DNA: TGTGCCAGCAGCTTCGGGGGAGTCGGCAGCAATGAGCAGTTCTTC.

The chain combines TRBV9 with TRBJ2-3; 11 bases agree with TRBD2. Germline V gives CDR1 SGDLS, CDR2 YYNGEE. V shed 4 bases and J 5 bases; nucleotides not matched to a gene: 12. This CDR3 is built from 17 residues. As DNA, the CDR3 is TGTGCCAGCAGCTCACCCGTAGCGGGGGGGCCTGGAGATACGCAGTATTTT. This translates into CASSSPVAGGPGDTQYF. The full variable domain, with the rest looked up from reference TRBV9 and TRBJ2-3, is DSGVTQTPKHLITATGQRVTLRCSPRSGDLSVYWYQQSLDQGLQFLIQYYNGEERAKGNILERFSAQQFPDLHSELNLSSLELGDSALYFCASSSPVAGGPGDTQYFGPGTRLTVL.

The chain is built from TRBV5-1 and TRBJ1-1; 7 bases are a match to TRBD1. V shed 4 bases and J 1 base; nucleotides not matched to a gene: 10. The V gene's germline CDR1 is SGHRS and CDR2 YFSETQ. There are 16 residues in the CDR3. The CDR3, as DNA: TGCGCCAGCAGCCCAGGGACAGACTTTACGAACACTGAAGCTTTCTTT. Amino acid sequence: CASSPGTDFTNTEAFF.

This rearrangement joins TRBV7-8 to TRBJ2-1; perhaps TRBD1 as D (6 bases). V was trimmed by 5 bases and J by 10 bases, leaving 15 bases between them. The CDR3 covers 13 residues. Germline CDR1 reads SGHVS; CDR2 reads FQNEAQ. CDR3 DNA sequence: TGTGCCAGCAGCCAGATCCGACAGGTCGAGCAGTTCTTC. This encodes CASSQIRQVEQFF.

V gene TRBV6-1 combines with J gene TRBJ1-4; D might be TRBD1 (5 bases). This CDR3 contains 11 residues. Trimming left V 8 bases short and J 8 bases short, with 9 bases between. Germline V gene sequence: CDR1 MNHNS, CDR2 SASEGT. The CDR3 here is CASYRGEKLFF. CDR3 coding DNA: TGTGCCAGCTATAGGGGAGAAAAACTGTTTTTT.

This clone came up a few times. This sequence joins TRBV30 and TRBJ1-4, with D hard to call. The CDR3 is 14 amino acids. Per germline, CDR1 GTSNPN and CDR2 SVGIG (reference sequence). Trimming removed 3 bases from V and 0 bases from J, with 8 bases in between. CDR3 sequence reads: CAWRSQATNEKLFF. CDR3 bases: TGTGCCTGGAGGTCCCAGGCAACTAATGAAAAACTGTTTTTT.

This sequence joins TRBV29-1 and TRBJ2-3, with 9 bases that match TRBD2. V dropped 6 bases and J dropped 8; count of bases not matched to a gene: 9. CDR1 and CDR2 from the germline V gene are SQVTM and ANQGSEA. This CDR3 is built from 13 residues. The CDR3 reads CSVQTSGRGTQYF. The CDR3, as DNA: TGCAGCGTCCAGACTAGCGGCCGAGGTACGCAGTATTTT.

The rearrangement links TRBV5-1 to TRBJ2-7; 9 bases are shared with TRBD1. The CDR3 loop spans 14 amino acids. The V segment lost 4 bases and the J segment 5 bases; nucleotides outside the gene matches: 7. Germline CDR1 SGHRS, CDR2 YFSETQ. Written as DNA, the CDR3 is TGCGCCAGCAGCCTAGGACAGGGGTGGAACGAGCAGTACTTC. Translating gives CASSLGQGWNEQYF.

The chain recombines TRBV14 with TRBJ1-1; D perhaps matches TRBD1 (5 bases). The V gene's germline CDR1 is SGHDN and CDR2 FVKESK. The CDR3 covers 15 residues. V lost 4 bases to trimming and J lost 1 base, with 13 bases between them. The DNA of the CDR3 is TGTGCCAGCAGCCGCCAGCGGGGGTGGAACACTGAAGCTTTCTTT. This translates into CASSRQRGWNTEAFF.

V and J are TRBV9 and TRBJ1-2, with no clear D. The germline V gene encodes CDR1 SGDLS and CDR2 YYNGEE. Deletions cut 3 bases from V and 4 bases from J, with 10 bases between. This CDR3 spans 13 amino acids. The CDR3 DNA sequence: TGTGCCAGCAGCGAGAATAAGCCCTATGGCTACACCTTC. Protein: CASSENKPYGYTF.

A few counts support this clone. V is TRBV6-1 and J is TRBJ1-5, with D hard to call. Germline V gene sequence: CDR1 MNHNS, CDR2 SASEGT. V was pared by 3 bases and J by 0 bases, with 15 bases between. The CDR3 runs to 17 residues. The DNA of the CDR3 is TGTGCCAGCAGTGATCGGGCGGGCAGAAATAGCAATCAGCCCCAGCATTTT. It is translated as CASSDRAGRNSNQPQHF.

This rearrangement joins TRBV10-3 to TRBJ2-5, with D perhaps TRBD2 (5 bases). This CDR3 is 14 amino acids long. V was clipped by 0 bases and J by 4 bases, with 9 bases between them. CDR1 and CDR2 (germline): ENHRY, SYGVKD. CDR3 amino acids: CAISESSAGETQYF. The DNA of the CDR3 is TGTGCCATCAGTGAGTCTAGCGCGGGAGAGACCCAGTACTTC.

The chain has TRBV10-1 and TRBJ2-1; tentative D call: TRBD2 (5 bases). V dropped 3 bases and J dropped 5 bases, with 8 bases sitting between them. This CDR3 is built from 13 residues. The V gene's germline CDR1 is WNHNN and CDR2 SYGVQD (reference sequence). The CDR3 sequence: CASSDRLHNEQFF. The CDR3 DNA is TGCGCCAGCAGTGACAGACTACACAATGAGCAGTTCTTC.

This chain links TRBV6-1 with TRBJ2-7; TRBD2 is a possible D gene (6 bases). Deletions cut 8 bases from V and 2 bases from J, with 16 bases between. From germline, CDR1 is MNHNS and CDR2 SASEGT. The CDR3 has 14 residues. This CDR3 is CASGGFAPPYEQYF. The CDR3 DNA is TGTGCCAGCGGGGGGTTCGCCCCCCCCTACGAGCAGTACTTC.